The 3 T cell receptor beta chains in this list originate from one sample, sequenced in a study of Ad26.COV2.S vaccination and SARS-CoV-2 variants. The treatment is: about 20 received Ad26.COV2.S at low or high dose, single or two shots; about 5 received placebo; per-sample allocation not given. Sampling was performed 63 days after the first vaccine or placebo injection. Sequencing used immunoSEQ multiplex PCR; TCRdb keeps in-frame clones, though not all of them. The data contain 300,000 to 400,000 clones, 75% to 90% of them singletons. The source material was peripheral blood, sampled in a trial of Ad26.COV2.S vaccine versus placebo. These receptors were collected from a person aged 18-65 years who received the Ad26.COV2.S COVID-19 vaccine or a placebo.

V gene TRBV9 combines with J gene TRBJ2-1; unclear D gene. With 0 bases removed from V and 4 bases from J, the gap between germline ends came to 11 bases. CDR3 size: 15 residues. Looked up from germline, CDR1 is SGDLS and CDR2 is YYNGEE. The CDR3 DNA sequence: TGTGCCAGCAGCGTAGGAGGAAATCTTTACAATGAGCAGTTCTTC. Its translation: CASSVGGNLYNEQFF.

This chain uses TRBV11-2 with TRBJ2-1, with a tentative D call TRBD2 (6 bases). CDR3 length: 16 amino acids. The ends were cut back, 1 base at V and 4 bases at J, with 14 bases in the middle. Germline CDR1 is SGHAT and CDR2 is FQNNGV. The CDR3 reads CASSLGLAGWYNEQFF. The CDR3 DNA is TGTGCCAGCAGCTTAGGATTGGCGGGATGGTACAATGAGCAGTTCTTC.

The CDR3 loop is CAWSVRAGVVEQYF. The CDR3 DNA is TGTGCCTGGAGTGTACGAGCGGGAGTGGTCGAGCAGTACTTC. The chain recombines TRBV30 with TRBJ2-7; 8 bases match TRBD2. The CDR3 extends over 14 amino acids. The germline V gene has CDR1 GTSNPN and CDR2 SVGIG (reference sequence). Unmatched junction bases numbered 7, after V lost 0 bases and J lost 6 bases.